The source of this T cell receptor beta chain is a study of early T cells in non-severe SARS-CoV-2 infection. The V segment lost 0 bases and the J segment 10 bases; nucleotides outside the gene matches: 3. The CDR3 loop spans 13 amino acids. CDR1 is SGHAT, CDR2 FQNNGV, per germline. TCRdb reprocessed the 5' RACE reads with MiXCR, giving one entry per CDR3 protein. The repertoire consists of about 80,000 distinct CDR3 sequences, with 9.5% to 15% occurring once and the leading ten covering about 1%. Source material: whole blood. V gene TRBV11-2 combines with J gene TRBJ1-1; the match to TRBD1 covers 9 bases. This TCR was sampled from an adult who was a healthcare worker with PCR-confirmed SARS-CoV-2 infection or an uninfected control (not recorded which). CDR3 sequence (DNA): TGTGCCAGCAGCTTAGAATACAGGGGGCGAGCTTTCTTT. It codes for CASSLEYRGRAFF.